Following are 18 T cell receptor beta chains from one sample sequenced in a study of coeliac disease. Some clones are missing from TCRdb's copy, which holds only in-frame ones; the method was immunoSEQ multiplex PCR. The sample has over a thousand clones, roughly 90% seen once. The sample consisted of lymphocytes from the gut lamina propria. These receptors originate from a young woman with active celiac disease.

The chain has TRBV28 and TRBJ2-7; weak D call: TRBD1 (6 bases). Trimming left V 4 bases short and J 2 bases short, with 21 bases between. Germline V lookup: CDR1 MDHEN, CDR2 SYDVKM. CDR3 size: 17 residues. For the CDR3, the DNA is TGTGCCAGCAGTTCCCCCCGGGGTTTGGGGGCCACCTACGAGCAGTACTTC. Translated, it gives CASSSPRGLGATYEQYF.

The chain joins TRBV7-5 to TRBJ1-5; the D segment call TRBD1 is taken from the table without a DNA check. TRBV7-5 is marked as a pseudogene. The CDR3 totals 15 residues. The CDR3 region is CVRSSTGGWNQPQHF. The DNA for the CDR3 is TGTGTCAGAAGCTCAACAGGGGGCTGGAATCAGCCCCAGCATTTT.

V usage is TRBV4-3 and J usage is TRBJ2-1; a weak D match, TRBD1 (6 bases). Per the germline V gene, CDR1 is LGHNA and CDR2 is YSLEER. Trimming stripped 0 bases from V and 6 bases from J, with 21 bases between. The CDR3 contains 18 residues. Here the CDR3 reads CASSQDWHRERGSNEQFF. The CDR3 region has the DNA TGCGCCAGCAGCCAAGACTGGCACAGGGAAAGAGGCTCCAATGAGCAGTTCTTC.

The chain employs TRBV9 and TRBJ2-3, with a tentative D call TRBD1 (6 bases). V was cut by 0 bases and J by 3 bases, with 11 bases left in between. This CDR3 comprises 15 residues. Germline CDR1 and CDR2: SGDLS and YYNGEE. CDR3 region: CASSVVGHLTDTQYF. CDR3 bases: TGTGCCAGCAGCGTAGTGGGACACCTAACAGATACGCAGTATTTT.

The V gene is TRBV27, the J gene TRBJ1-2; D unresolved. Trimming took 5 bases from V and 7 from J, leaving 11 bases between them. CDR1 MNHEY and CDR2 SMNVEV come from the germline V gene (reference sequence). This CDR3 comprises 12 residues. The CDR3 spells CASSPVGGGYTF. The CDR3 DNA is TGTGCCAGCAGTCCCGTAGGAGGTGGCTACACCTTC.

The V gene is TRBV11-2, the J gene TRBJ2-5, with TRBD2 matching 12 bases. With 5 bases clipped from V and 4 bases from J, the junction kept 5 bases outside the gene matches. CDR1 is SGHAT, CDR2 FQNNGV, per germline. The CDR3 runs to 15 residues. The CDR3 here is CASSGLAGGSETQYF. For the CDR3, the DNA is TGTGCCAGCAGCGGTCTAGCGGGAGGGTCAGAGACCCAGTACTTC. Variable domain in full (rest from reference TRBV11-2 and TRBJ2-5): EAGVAQSPRYKIIEKRQSVAFWCNPISGHATLYWYQQILGQGPKLLIQFQNNGVVDDSQLPKDRFSAERLKGVDSTLKIQPAKLEDSAVYLCASSGLAGGSETQYFGPGTRLLVL.

The CDR3 region is CASSPGTSAQETQYF. Written as DNA, the CDR3 is TGTGCCAGCAGTCCCGGGACTAGCGCACAAGAGACCCAGTACTTC. This chain joins TRBV28 and TRBJ2-5, with 10 bases lining up with TRBD2. V was clipped by 5 bases and J by 2 bases; unmatched bases: 5. Germline V gene sequence: CDR1 MDHEN, CDR2 SYDVKM. The CDR3 length is 15 residues.

Here the CDR3 DNA reads TGTGCTAGTGGTCCCCCGGGAAACGGGAACACTGAAGCTTTCTTT. Its protein is CASGPPGNGNTEAFF. The chain carries TRBV12-5 and TRBJ1-1; D is unclear. The V gene's germline CDR1 is LGHNT and CDR2 FRNRAP. Trimming shortened V by 5 bases and J by 1 base, and 14 bases separated the two germline ends. CDR3 length: 15 amino acids.

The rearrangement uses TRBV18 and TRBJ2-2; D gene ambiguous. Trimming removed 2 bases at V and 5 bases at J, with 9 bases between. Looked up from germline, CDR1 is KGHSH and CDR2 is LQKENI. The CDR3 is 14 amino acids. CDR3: CASSPSFQTGELFF. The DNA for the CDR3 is TGTGCCAGCTCACCAAGCTTCCAAACCGGGGAGCTGTTTTTT.

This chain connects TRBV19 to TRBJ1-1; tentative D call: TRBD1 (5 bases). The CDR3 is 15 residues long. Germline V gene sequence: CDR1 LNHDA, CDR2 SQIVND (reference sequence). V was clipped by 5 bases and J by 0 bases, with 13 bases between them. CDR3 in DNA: TGTGCCAGTAGTGACGACAGAAATATGAACACTGAAGCTTTCTTT. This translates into CASSDDRNMNTEAFF.

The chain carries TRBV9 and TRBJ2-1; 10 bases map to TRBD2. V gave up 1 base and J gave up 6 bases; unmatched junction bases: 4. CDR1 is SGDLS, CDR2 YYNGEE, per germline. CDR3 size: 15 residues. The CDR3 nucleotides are TGTGCCAGCAGCGTACAAGCGGGAGGGGCCAATGAGCAGTTCTTC. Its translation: CASSVQAGGANEQFF. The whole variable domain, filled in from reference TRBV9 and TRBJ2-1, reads DSGVTQTPKHLITATGQRVTLRCSPRSGDLSVYWYQQSLDQGLQFLIQYYNGEERAKGNILERFSAQQFPDLHSELNLSSLELGDSALYFCASSVQAGGANEQFFGPGTRLTVL.

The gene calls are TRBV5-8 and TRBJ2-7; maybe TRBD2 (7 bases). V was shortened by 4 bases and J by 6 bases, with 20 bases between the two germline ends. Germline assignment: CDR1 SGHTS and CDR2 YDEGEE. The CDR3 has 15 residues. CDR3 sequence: CASSRGTSGGSEQYF. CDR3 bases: TGTGCCAGCAGCCGCGGGACTTCGGGGGGCAGCGAGCAGTACTTC.

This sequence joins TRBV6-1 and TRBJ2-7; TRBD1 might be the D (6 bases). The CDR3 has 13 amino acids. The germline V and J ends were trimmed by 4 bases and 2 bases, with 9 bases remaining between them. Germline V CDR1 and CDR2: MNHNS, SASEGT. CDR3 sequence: CASSGQATYEQYF. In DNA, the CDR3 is TGTGCCAGCAGTGGACAGGCTACCTACGAGCAGTACTTC.

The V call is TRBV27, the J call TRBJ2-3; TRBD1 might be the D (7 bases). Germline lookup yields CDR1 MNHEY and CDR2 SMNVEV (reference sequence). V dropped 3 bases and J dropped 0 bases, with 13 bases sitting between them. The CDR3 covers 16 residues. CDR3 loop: CASSFQGGDSTDTQYF. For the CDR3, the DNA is TGTGCCAGCAGTTTTCAGGGGGGCGATAGCACAGATACGCAGTATTTT.

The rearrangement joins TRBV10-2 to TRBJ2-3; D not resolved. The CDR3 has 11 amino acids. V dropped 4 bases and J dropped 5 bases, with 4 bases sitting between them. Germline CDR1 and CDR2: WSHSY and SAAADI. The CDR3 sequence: CASSAGDTQYF. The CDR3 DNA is TGCGCCAGCAGTGCCGGAGATACGCAGTATTTT.

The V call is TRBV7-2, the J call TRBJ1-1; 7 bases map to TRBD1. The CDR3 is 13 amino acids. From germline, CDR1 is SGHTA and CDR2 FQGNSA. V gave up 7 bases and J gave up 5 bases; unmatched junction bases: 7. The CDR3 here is CASTRQGHTEAFF. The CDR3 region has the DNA TGTGCCAGCACCAGACAGGGTCATACTGAAGCTTTCTTT.

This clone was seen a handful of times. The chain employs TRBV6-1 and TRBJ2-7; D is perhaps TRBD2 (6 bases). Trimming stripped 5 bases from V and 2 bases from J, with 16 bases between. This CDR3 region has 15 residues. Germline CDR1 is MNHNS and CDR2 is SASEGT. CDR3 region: CASSKEGGVPYEQYF. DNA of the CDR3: TGTGCCAGCAGTAAGGAGGGAGGAGTGCCCTACGAGCAGTACTTC.

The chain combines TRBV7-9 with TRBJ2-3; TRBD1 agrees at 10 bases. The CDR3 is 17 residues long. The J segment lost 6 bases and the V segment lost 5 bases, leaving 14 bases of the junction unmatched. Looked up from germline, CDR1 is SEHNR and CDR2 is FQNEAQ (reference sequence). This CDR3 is CASSRRAGTGDKDTQYF. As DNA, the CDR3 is TGTGCCAGCAGCCGGAGAGCCGGGACAGGGGATAAGGATACGCAGTATTTT. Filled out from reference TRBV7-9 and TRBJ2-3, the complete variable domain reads DTGVSQNPRHKITKRGQNVTFRCDPISEHNRLYWYRQTLGQGPEFLTYFQNEAQLEKSRLLSDRFSAERPKGSFSTLEIQRTEQGDSAMYLCASSRRAGTGDKDTQYFGPGTRLTVL.